The following is a T cell receptor beta chain sequence with its context. The sample comes from a study of blood T cell repertoires in COVID-19. Overall study: T cells, B-cell-depleted T cells, or PBMCs provided the cDNA or gDNA that served as material.

Trimming cost V 7 bases and J 8 bases; bases outside gene matches: 10. The CDR3 extends over 14 amino acids. Per germline, CDR1 MDHEN and CDR2 SYDVKM. As processed by the authors: It was from reference gene primer amplification that nucleated cell counts were estimated. Sequenced by immunoSEQ multiplex PCR; TCRdb stores in-frame clones only, minus some. The DNA was the basis for D and trimming; V, J and clone size are from that table. The sample has fewer than 300,000 clones, about 80% seen once. While infection was still active, Seattle patients were enrolled and then followed longitudinally. The chain couples TRBV28 to TRBJ1-2; 10 bases map to TRBD1. The sequence derives from an older person with COVID-19, enrolled during active disease. Source material: peripheral blood. The CDR3 nucleotides read TGTGCCAGCACTCCGGGGACAGGGGATTGGGGCTACACCTTC. Translated, it gives CASTPGTGDWGYTF.